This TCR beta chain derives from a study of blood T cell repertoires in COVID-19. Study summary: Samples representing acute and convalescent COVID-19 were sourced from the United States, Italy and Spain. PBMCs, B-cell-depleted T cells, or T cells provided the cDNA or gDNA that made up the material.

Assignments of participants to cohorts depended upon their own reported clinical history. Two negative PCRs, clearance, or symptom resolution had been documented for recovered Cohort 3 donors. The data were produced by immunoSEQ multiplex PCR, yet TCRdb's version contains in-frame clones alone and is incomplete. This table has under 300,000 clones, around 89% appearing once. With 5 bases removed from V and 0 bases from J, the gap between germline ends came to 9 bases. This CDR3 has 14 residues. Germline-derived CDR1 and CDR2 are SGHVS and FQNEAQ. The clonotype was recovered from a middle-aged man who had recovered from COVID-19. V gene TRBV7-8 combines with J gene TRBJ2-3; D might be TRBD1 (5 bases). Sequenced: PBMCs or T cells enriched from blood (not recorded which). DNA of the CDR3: TGTGCCAGCAGCCCAGGGTATAGCACAGATACGCAGTATTTT. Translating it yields CASSPGYSTDTQYF.